These 28 T cell receptor beta chains were sequenced from one sample in a study of OX40 agonist ivuxolimab in advanced cancers. Measured with immunoSEQ multiplex PCR; TCRdb has only the in-frame clones, and not every one. Of over 55,000 clones detected, around 83% appear once; the ten largest clones hold around 1.5%. This material consisted of CD4+ or CD8+ T cells sorted from blood, taken in a trial of the OX40 agonist ivuxolimab. Every receptor here comes from an adult with an advanced solid tumor such as melanoma, head and neck, liver or kidney cancer.

The chain couples TRBV7-6 to TRBJ2-2; no reliable D call. This CDR3 has 18 amino acids. Looked up from germline, CDR1 is SGHVS and CDR2 is FNYEAQ. V lost 1 base and J lost 0, with 15 bases in between. CDR3 amino acids: CASSLVRLGGTNTGELFF. The DNA of the CDR3 is TGTGCCAGCAGCTTAGTTCGTCTGGGCGGAACGAACACCGGGGAGCTGTTTTTT.

This chain uses TRBV4-3 with TRBJ1-2; the D is unclear. The CDR3 has 13 residues. The germline V gene encodes CDR1 LGHNA and CDR2 YSLEER. Between the trimmed V and J ends, which lost 4 bases and 4 bases, there was a span of 10 bases. CDR3 in DNA: TGCGCCAGCAGCCGAACCGACCTCTATGGCTACACCTTC. Amino acids: CASSRTDLYGYTF.

The V gene is TRBV7-9, the J gene TRBJ2-5; perhaps TRBD2 as D (5 bases). The CDR3 consists of 15 residues. V lost 3 bases to trimming and J lost 4 bases, with 15 bases between them. Germline CDR1 is SEHNR and CDR2 is FQNEAQ (reference sequence). The CDR3 DNA reads TGTGCCAGCAGCTTGATTCCGGGAAATTCAGAGACCCAGTACTTC. Its translation: CASSLIPGNSETQYF.

The rearrangement links TRBV11-1 to TRBJ2-3; D ambiguous. With 5 bases removed from V and 5 bases from J, the gap between germline ends came to 14 bases. The CDR3 spans 14 residues. Germline V gene data show CDR1 as SGHAT and CDR2 as FQDESV (reference sequence). The CDR3 bases are TGTGCCAGCAGCCAAATGGTTTGGGGAGATACGCAGTATTTT. Translated, it gives CASSQMVWGDTQYF.

There are a few counts of this clone. The chain recombines TRBV5-4 with TRBJ2-7; D might be TRBD1 or TRBD2, each matching 5 bases. This CDR3 comprises 15 residues. The V gene's germline CDR1 is SGHNT and CDR2 YYREEE (reference sequence). V lost 0 bases to trimming and J lost 7 bases, with 17 bases between them. The CDR3 here is CASSLGRGAAREQYF. The DNA of the CDR3 is TGTGCCAGCAGCTTGGGTCGGGGCGCTGCCCGGGAGCAGTACTTC.

V and J are TRBV10-3 and TRBJ1-3; D is uncertain. This CDR3 spans 15 amino acids. CDR1 and CDR2 from the germline V gene are ENHRY and SYGVKD. V lost 3 bases, J lost 4 bases, and 13 bases lay in between. The CDR3 region has the DNA TGTGCCATCAGTGACACTCGGACGGTCGGAAACACCATATATTTT. Amino acid sequence: CAISDTRTVGNTIYF.

The chain uses TRBV10-3 and TRBJ2-6, with a possible D match to TRBD1 (5 bases). CDR1 and CDR2 from the germline V gene are ENHRY and SYGVKD. This CDR3 is 12 amino acids long. The V end was cut by 11 bases, the J end by 6 bases, with 11 bases between. The CDR3 here is CASSGSANVLTF. CDR3 nucleotides: TGTGCCTCCTCAGGGTCGGCCAACGTCCTGACTTTC.

This chain uses TRBV7-2 with TRBJ2-1; 14 nucleotides align to TRBD2. The germline gives CDR1 SGHTA, CDR2 FQGNSA. This CDR3 has 16 amino acids. V lost 1 base to trimming and J lost 9 bases; unmatched junction nucleotides: 5. DNA for the CDR3: TGTGCCAGCAGCTTAGTCGGGACTAGCGGGAGTGGTGAGCAGTTCTTC. Its protein is CASSLVGTSGSGEQFF.

This chain joins TRBV28 and TRBJ2-7; tentative D call: TRBD2 (5 bases). The CDR3 length is 14 residues. The V end lost 8 bases, the J end lost 3 bases, and 17 bases lay between the germline ends. The germline CDR1 and CDR2 sequences are MDHEN and SYDVKM. CDR3 sequence: CASGRGKSYYEQYF. CDR3 sequence (DNA): TGTGCCAGCGGAAGAGGGAAGAGCTACTACGAGCAGTACTTC.

The V call is TRBV10-3, the J call TRBJ2-7; unclear D gene. The CDR3 length is 15 residues. Trimming stripped 3 bases from V and 5 bases from J, with 17 bases between. CDR1 is ENHRY, CDR2 SYGVKD, per germline. The chain's CDR3 is CAISDGPASSDEQYF. The CDR3 DNA is TGTGCCATCAGTGACGGACCCGCCTCTTCGGACGAGCAGTACTTC.

This clone was detected once. The V call is TRBV5-4, the J call TRBJ2-1; tentatively, D is TRBD1 (6 bases). The CDR3 loop spans 14 amino acids. Trimming stripped 1 base from V and 5 bases from J, with 10 bases between. The germline gives CDR1 SGHNT, CDR2 YYREEE (reference sequence). The CDR3 region is CASSLLGTNNEQFF. The DNA for the CDR3 is TGTGCCAGCAGCTTGCTCGGGACAAACAATGAGCAGTTCTTC.

This chain connects TRBV6-6 to TRBJ1-4; D unresolved. V was shortened by 6 bases and J by 5 bases, with 7 bases between the two germline ends. The CDR3 has 12 amino acids. Germline V gene data show CDR1 as MNHNY and CDR2 as SVGAGI (reference sequence). As DNA, the CDR3 is TGTGCCAGCAGGCTACAGAATGAAAAACTGTTTTTT. Its translation: CASRLQNEKLFF.

The chain has TRBV27 and TRBJ2-4; 7 positions match TRBD2. The CDR3 contains 15 residues. Germline V lookup: CDR1 MNHEY, CDR2 SMNVEV (reference sequence). V was pared by 6 bases and J by 8 bases, with 13 bases of the junction left unmatched. The CDR3 DNA follows: TGTGCCAGCAGCACCATAGCCCTAGGGAGGGACATTCAGTACTTC. It yields the protein CASSTIALGRDIQYF.

V usage is TRBV20-1 and J usage is TRBJ2-7; D remains ambiguous. The length of the CDR3 is 11 residues. The V end lost 3 bases, the J end lost 4 bases, and 7 bases lay between the germline ends. CDR1 and CDR2 from the germline V gene are DFQATT and SNEGSKA (reference sequence). CDR3 region: CSASVGYEQYF. CDR3 coding DNA: TGCAGTGCTAGTGTTGGGTACGAGCAGTACTTC.

V is TRBV5-5 and J is TRBJ1-3, with unresolved D. Between the trimmed V and J ends, which lost 2 bases and 4 bases, there was a span of 7 bases. This CDR3 region has 13 residues. Germline V CDR1 and CDR2: SGHKS, YYEKEE (reference sequence). The CDR3: CASSFDWGNTIYF. In DNA form, the CDR3 reads TGTGCCAGCAGCTTTGATTGGGGAAACACCATATATTTT.

There are a few counts of this clone. The gene calls are TRBV28 and TRBJ1-4; D gene ambiguous. Germline assignment: CDR1 MDHEN and CDR2 SYDVKM. V lost 9 bases to trimming and J lost 4 bases, with 9 bases between them. The CDR3 extends over 12 amino acids. In DNA form, the CDR3 reads TGTGCCAGTTTTCGCAGTAATGAAAAACTGTTTTTT. Its protein is CASFRSNEKLFF.

The chain links TRBV6-6 to TRBJ2-1; TRBD1 aligns across 9 bases. J lost 5 bases, V lost 5 bases, and 10 bases had no gene match. The germline gives CDR1 MNHNY, CDR2 SVGAGI (reference sequence). This CDR3 is built from 16 residues. Written as DNA, the CDR3 is TGTGCCAGCAGTGTCACAGGGGGCGAACAAAACAATGAGCAGTTCTTC. Translation: CASSVTGGEQNNEQFF.

The CDR3, as DNA: TGCGCCAGCAGCCATCGACTCCTAAAAGGGGACGGAAACACCATATATTTT. Residues: CASSHRLLKGDGNTIYF. The J gene is TRBJ1-3, the V gene TRBV4-3, with D perhaps TRBD1 (5 bases). The V gene's germline CDR1 is LGHNA and CDR2 YSLEER. Trimming pared 3 bases from V and 4 bases from J, leaving 19 bases between. The CDR3 covers 17 residues.

The chain carries TRBV5-1 and TRBJ2-7; D remains unclear. In germline, CDR1 is SGHRS, CDR2 YFSETQ. CDR3 size: 13 residues. Trimming stripped 4 bases from V and 6 bases from J, with 14 bases between. The CDR3 region has the DNA TGCGCCAGCAGCAAGAATGACGGCCTCGAGCAGTACTTC. Encoded protein: CASSKNDGLEQYF.

The chain carries TRBV28 and TRBJ1-2; no clear D. Germline V gene sequence: CDR1 MDHEN, CDR2 SYDVKM. The length of the CDR3 is 15 residues. Trimming left V 1 base short and J 6 bases short, with 15 bases between. This CDR3 reads CASSLSGRNDDGYTF. CDR3 DNA sequence: TGTGCCAGCAGTTTATCAGGCAGGAATGATGATGGCTACACCTTC.

J is TRBJ1-1 and V is TRBV29-1; 7 nucleotides agree with TRBD1. CDR1 SQVTM and CDR2 ANQGSEA come from the germline V gene. CDR3 length equals 13 residues. V lost 2 bases, J lost 2 bases, and 2 bases stayed unmatched. CDR3 DNA: TGCAGCGTTGAAAGGGACAGTAACACTGAAGCTTTCTTT. Protein sequence: CSVERDSNTEAFF.

This clone was seen more than once but under ten times. The chain is built from TRBV28 and TRBJ1-2; 8 bases map to TRBD1. V was pared by 2 bases and J by 2 bases, with 4 bases of the junction left unmatched. This CDR3 comprises 15 residues. Germline CDR1 MDHEN, CDR2 SYDVKM. The CDR3 DNA reads as TGTGCCAGCAGTTTAGTGACAGGGGACAACTATGGCTACACCTTC. Translation: CASSLVTGDNYGYTF.

The chain recombines TRBV5-4 with TRBJ2-7; D may match TRBD1 or TRBD2 (5 bases each). This CDR3 spans 15 amino acids. The germline CDR1 and CDR2 sequences are SGHNT and YYREEE (reference sequence). The ends were cut back, 3 bases at V and 3 bases at J, with 16 bases in the middle. DNA of the CDR3: TGTGCCAGCAGCTCCGGGGCTCCGAAGGGCTACGAGCAGTACTTC. Translation gives CASSSGAPKGYEQYF.

This clone was picked up many times. The CDR3 DNA reads TGCGCCAGCAGCCAAGACAGGGGGATAAGCAATCAGCCCCAGCATTTT. Protein product: CASSQDRGISNQPQHF. The chain links TRBV4-3 to TRBJ1-5, with 7 bases fitting TRBD1. V dropped 0 bases and J dropped 1; count of bases not matched to a gene: 3. The CDR3 sequence is 16 residues long. CDR1 is LGHNA, CDR2 YSLEER, per germline.

The CDR3 bases are TGTGCCAGCAGCCCTGAAAGCCACTATGGCTACACCTTC. Translated, it gives CASSPESHYGYTF. The chain couples TRBV7-2 to TRBJ1-2; D not certain. The CDR3 contains 13 residues. The germline V gene has CDR1 SGHTA and CDR2 FQGNSA. The V end lost 5 bases, the J end lost 3 bases, and 10 bases lay between the germline ends.

V and J are TRBV28 and TRBJ1-1; TRBD1 is a possible D gene (6 bases). CDR1 is MDHEN and CDR2 is SYDVKM in the germline V gene. The CDR3 covers 12 residues. V lost 3 bases, J lost 9 bases, and 11 bases lay in between. The CDR3 is CASSFGGAQAFF. The CDR3 DNA is TGTGCCAGCAGTTTTGGGGGGGCGCAAGCTTTCTTT. The variable domain in full, with the rest retrieved from reference TRBV28 and TRBJ1-1, is DVKVTQSSRYLVKRTGEKVFLECVQDMDHENMFWYRQDPGLGLRLIYFSYDVKMKEKGDIPEGYSVSREKKERFSLILESASTNQTSMYLCASSFGGAQAFFGQGTRLTVV.

The chain employs TRBV28 and TRBJ2-7, with TRBD2 identical over 7 bases. Germline V CDR1 and CDR2: MDHEN, SYDVKM. The CDR3 is made up of 14 amino acids. Germline trimming cut 4 bases from V and 0 bases from J; bases unmatched to any gene: 3. The CDR3 nucleotides read TGTGCCAGCAGTTCAGGCGGGAGCTCCTACGAGCAGTACTTC. It codes for CASSSGGSSYEQYF.

This chain uses TRBV7-7 with TRBJ2-5; D might be TRBD1 or TRBD2, each matching 5 bases. Germline V gene lookup returns CDR1 SSHAT and CDR2 FNYEAQ (reference sequence). This CDR3 spans 14 amino acids. V was pared by 3 bases and J by 5 bases, with 13 bases between. In DNA form, the CDR3 reads TGTGCCAGCAGCTTTCGGCAGGGAGAGGAGACCCAGTACTTC. The encoded protein is CASSFRQGEETQYF. Using reference TRBV7-7 and TRBJ2-5 for the parts outside the CDR3, the full variable domain is GAGVSQSPRYKVTKRGQDVTLRCDPISSHATLYWYQQALGQGPEFLTYFNYEAQPDKSGLPSDRFSAERPEGSISTLTIQRTEQRDSAMYRCASSFRQGEETQYFGPGTRLLVL.